This T cell receptor beta chain was captured in a study of identical twins. TCRdb reanalysed the 5' RACE reads using MiXCR and keeps one entry per CDR3 protein. The sample has around 300,000 distinct CDR3 sequences; less than 9% are singletons. The CDR3 spans 10 residues. V lost 5 bases and J 8 bases, leaving 6 bases between the germline ends. Germline V lookup: CDR1 DFQATT, CDR2 SNEGSKA (reference sequence). This clonotype was counted between two and nine times. The data were also submitted as part of a second study, on yellow fever vaccine responses in identical twins.

The rearrangement links TRBV20-1 to TRBJ1-4; D is unresolved. The specimen sequenced was memory (CD45RO+) T cells sorted from blood. This clonotype was sampled from a woman under 30 in good health. Here the CDR3 DNA reads TGCAGTGCTTCAAGGGAAAAACTGTTTTTT. Residues: CSASREKLFF.